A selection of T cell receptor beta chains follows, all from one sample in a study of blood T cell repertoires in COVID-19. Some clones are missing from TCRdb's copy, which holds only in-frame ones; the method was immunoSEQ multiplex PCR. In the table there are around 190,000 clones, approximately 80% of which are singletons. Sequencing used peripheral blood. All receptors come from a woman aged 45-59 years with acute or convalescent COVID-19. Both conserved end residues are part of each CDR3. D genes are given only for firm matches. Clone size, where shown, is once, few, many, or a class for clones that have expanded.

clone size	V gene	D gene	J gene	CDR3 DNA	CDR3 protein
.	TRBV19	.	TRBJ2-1	TGTGCCAGTAGTAGTCGAGGAGGTAATGAGCAGTTCTTC	CASSSRGGNEQFF
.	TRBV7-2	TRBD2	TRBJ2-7	TGTGCCAACAGCTCCGGCTGGACTAGCGGGAGCTACGAGCAGTACTTC	CANSSGWTSGSYEQYF
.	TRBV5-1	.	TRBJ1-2	TGCGCCAGCAGCTTGACAGGGACATCAGCTGGCTACACCTTC	CASSLTGTSAGYTF
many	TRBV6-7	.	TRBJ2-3	TGTGCCAGCAGTTACTCGAAAGGGGTTGTTGCTACGCAGTATTTT	CASSYSKGVVATQYF
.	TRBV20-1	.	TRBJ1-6	TGCAGTGCTAGTAAACAGTCTAATTCACCCCTCCACTTT	CSASKQSNSPLHF
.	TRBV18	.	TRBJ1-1	TGTGCCAGCTCGACAGTGAACACTGAAGCTTTCTTT	CASSTVNTEAFF
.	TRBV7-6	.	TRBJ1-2	TGTGCCAGCAGCTTAGTATCCGGGGGGACTAACTATGGCTACACCTTC	CASSLVSGGTNYGYTF
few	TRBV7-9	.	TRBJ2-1	TGTGCCAGCAGCCTGGGAGAGTACTCCTACAATGAGCAGTTCTTC	CASSLGEYSYNEQFF
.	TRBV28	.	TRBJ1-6	TGTGCCAGCACCCCACCCCGGGCAGGGTACAATTCACCCCTCCACTTT	CASTPPRAGYNSPLHF
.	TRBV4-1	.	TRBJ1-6	TGCGCCAGCAGCCAAGAATCGAATTCACCCCTCCACTTT	CASSQESNSPLHF
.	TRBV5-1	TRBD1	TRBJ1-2	TGCGCCAGCAGCCCCGGGACAGGGGGGGGCTATGGCTACACCTTC	CASSPGTGGGYGYTF
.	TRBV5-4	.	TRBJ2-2	TGTGCCAGCAGCTTGGGAGGCAGGAACACCGGGGAGCTGTTTTTT	CASSLGGRNTGELFF